This TCR beta chain was found in a study of blood T cell repertoires in COVID-19. Repertoires were generated with immunoSEQ multiplex PCR, while TCRdb's copy carries only in-frame clones and drops some. The sample includes about 180,000 clones, 90% to 95% seen only once; the top ten take around 0.5%. The V gene end was trimmed by 5 bases and the J gene end by 4 bases; junction bases not matched to a gene: 6. Germline V gene data show CDR1 as SGHRS and CDR2 as YFSETQ. The CDR3 contains 14 residues. The V call is TRBV5-1, the J call TRBJ1-2, with 9 bases lining up with TRBD1. The specimen sequenced was peripheral blood. The source of this sequence is a man aged 50 to 60 with acute or convalescent COVID-19. CDR3 loop: CASSTGGFTYGYTF. CDR3 DNA sequence: TGCGCCAGCAGTACAGGGGGCTTTACCTATGGCTACACCTTC.